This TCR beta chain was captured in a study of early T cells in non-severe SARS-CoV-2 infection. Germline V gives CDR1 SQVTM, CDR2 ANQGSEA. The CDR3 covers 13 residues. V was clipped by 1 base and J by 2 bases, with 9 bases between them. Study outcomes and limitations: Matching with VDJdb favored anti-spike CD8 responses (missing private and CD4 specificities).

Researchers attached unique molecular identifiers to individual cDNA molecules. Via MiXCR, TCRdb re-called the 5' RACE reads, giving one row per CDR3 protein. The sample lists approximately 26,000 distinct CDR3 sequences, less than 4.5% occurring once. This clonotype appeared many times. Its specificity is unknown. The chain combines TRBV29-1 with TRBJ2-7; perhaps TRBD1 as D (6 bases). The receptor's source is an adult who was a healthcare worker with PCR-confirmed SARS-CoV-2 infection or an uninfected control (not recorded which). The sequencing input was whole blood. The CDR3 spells CSVEGQGPYEQYF. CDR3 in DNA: TGCAGCGTTGAAGGGCAGGGGCCCTACGAGCAGTACTTC.